The clone carrying this TCR beta chain was detected a few times. The antigen is undetermined. The source of the sample is a study of cytomegalovirus exposure and HLA in healthy donors. Study-wide points: The authors excluded some V segments, including TRBV6-2 and TRBV6-3, as indistinguishable.

Primers included in the PCR were 60 Vbeta and 13 Jbeta primers. The method was immunoSEQ multiplex PCR; TCRdb's version includes in-frame clones alone and lacks a portion of them. This table has approximately 90,000 clones, 65% to 85% appearing once. Germline assignment: CDR1 SGHNT and CDR2 YYREEE (reference sequence). The CDR3 totals 14 residues. J lost 7 bases, V lost 2 bases, and 9 bases had no gene match. Material: PBMCs. This receptor was taken from a man in his forties or fifties in good health and CMV-seronegative. The chain recombines TRBV5-4 with TRBJ2-7; 7 bases map to TRBD1. CDR3 region: CASSLQGSSLEQYF. CDR3 nucleotide sequence: TGTGCCAGCAGCTTACAGGGGTCTAGCTTGGAGCAGTACTTC. Looking up the rest from reference TRBV5-4 and TRBJ2-7 gives the full variable domain: ETGVTQSPTHLIKTRGQQVTLRCSSQSGHNTVSWYQQALGQGPQFIFQYYREEENGRGNFPPRFSGLQFPNYSSELNVNALELDDSALYLCASSLQGSSLEQYFGPGTRLTVT.